The 26 T cell receptor beta chains below come from one sample, sequenced in a study of blood T cell repertoires in COVID-19. Libraries were prepared by immunoSEQ multiplex PCR; TCRdb keeps only in-frame clonotypes and omits some of them. The sample has a few hundred thousand clones; 85% are singletons. Sequencing was done on a sample of peripheral blood. Receptors were obtained from a woman aged 18 to 35 with acute or convalescent COVID-19.

This clone was observed a handful of times. The CDR3 nucleotides are TGTGCCAGCACTCTCCGGGACAGGGAGACCCAGTACTTC. Translated: CASTLRDRETQYF. The chain recombines TRBV7-9 with TRBJ2-5, with 8 bases identical to TRBD1. V shed 7 bases and J 5 bases; nucleotides not matched to a gene: 6. From germline, CDR1 is SEHNR and CDR2 FQNEAQ (reference sequence). The CDR3 extends over 13 amino acids. The full variable domain, rest sourced from reference TRBV7-9 and TRBJ2-5, is DTGVSQNPRHKITKRGQNVTFRCDPISEHNRLYWYRQTLGQGPEFLTYFQNEAQLEKSRLLSDRFSAERPKGSFSTLEIQRTEQGDSAMYLCASTLRDRETQYFGPGTRLLVL.

CDR3: CASSSTNTGELFF. For the CDR3, the DNA is TGTGCCAGCAGTAGCACGAACACCGGGGAGCTGTTTTTT. This chain links TRBV27 with TRBJ2-2; no reliable D call. The CDR3 totals 13 residues. V lost 5 bases and J 0 bases, leaving 4 bases between the germline ends. Per germline, CDR1 MNHEY and CDR2 SMNVEV (reference sequence).

The V gene is TRBV13, the J gene TRBJ2-7; TRBD2 matches at 11 bases. V gave up 5 bases and J gave up 3 bases; unmatched junction bases: 3. Germline-derived CDR1 and CDR2 are PRHDT and FYEKMQ (reference sequence). The CDR3 sequence is 14 residues long. The chain's CDR3 is CASSPGTSGYEQYF. Written as DNA, the CDR3 is TGTGCCAGCAGCCCCGGGACTAGCGGCTACGAGCAGTACTTC.

This chain joins TRBV5-4 and TRBJ2-5, with 9 bases matching TRBD1. CDR1 is SGHNT, CDR2 YYREEE, per germline (reference sequence). There are 13 residues in the CDR3. The V segment lost 4 bases and the J segment 5 bases; nucleotides outside the gene matches: 3. Here the CDR3 reads CASSPQGAETQYF. For the CDR3, the DNA is TGTGCCAGCAGCCCACAGGGGGCTGAGACCCAGTACTTC.

The chain employs TRBV5-5 and TRBJ1-1; D ambiguous. V lost 2 bases and J lost 3, with 8 bases in between. Germline assignment: CDR1 SGHKS and CDR2 YYEKEE (reference sequence). The CDR3 runs 13 residues. The CDR3 region has the DNA TGTGCCAGCAGCTTACCCACGGACACTGAAGCTTTCTTT. It specifies CASSLPTDTEAFF.

V is TRBV11-2 and J is TRBJ1-1, with D unclear. The V gene's germline CDR1 is SGHAT and CDR2 FQNNGV. CDR3 size: 13 residues. V shed 1 base and J shed 7 bases, with 10 bases lying between them. This CDR3 reads CASSLVNIIEAFF. CDR3 sequence (DNA): TGTGCCAGCAGCTTAGTTAACATAATTGAAGCTTTCTTT. The full variable domain, completed using reference TRBV11-2 and TRBJ1-1, is EAGVAQSPRYKIIEKRQSVAFWCNPISGHATLYWYQQILGQGPKLLIQFQNNGVVDDSQLPKDRFSAERLKGVDSTLKIQPAKLEDSAVYLCASSLVNIIEAFFGQGTRLTVV.

This clone was seen once. This chain joins TRBV30 and TRBJ1-1, with TRBD1 matching 8 bases. V trimming: 2 bases; J trimming: 12 bases; junction bases outside the gene matches: 11. Germline CDR1 reads GTSNPN; CDR2 reads SVGIG (reference sequence). The CDR3 has 13 residues. CDR3 nucleotide sequence: TGTGCCTGGAGTCAACGGACAGGGTCCGGAACTTTCTTT. Translating gives CAWSQRTGSGTFF. Combining the CDR3 with reference TRBV30 and TRBJ1-1 gives the whole variable domain SQTIHQWPATLVQPVGSPLSLECTVEGTSNPNLYWYRQAAGRGLQLLFYSVGIGQISSEVPQNLSASRPQDRQFILSSKKLLLSDSGFYLCAWSQRTGSGTFFGQGTRLTVV.

The V call is TRBV11-2, the J call TRBJ1-2; 7 bases align to TRBD1. CDR1 is SGHAT and CDR2 is FQNNGV in the germline V gene. The J segment lost 3 bases and the V segment lost 4 bases, leaving 5 bases of the junction unmatched. The CDR3 extends over 14 amino acids. This CDR3 is CASSYRQGDYGYTF. CDR3 nucleotide sequence: TGTGCCAGCAGCTACAGACAGGGAGACTATGGCTACACCTTC.

The chain couples TRBV29-1 to TRBJ2-3; maybe TRBD2 (6 bases). Germline V CDR1 and CDR2: SQVTM, ANQGSEA. Trimming took 6 bases from V and 0 from J, leaving 13 bases between them. The CDR3 consists of 14 residues. For the CDR3, the DNA is TGCAGCGTCAACCCCGGGGGTAGCACAGATACGCAGTATTTT. It codes for CSVNPGGSTDTQYF.

This clone came up once. The chain links TRBV20-1 to TRBJ1-5; D is uncertain. V was clipped by 3 bases and J by 5 bases, with 17 bases between them. Germline V gives CDR1 DFQATT, CDR2 SNEGSKA (reference sequence). This CDR3 has 15 residues. CDR3 loop: CSASSRGRRDQPQHF. CDR3 DNA: TGCAGTGCTAGTTCCCGCGGACGGAGGGATCAGCCCCAGCATTTT.

The V gene is TRBV18, the J gene TRBJ2-2, with D maybe TRBD2 (6 bases). The CDR3 sequence is 17 residues long. Trimming cost V 0 bases and J 2 bases, with 13 bases left between them. Germline-derived CDR1 and CDR2 are KGHSH and LQKENI. This CDR3 reads CASSPPRGTPNTGELFF. The CDR3 DNA reads TGTGCCAGCTCACCACCGCGCGGGACTCCAAACACCGGGGAGCTGTTTTTT.

This clone has more than one count but fewer than ten. The gene calls are TRBV12-3 or TRBV12-4 and TRBJ1-6, with a weak D call TRBD1 (5 bases). The V end lost 8 bases, the J end lost 10 bases, and 15 bases lay between the germline ends. The CDR3 spans 13 residues. In DNA, the CDR3 is TGTGCCAGCCGTAAACAGGATCCCTCACCCCTCCACTTT. This translates into CASRKQDPSPLHF.

The chain joins TRBV24-1 to TRBJ1-4; TRBD1 matches 8 bases. Trimming took 6 bases from V and 7 from J; bases not matched to a gene: 27. Looked up from germline, CDR1 is KGHDR and CDR2 is SFDVKD. This CDR3 has 21 residues. CDR3 loop: CATSPYLEVEQGVRVGEKLFF. Written as DNA, the CDR3 is TGTGCCACCAGTCCCTACCTCGAGGTAGAACAGGGGGTCCGGGTCGGTGAAAAACTGTTTTTT.

The chain is built from TRBV6-1 and TRBJ1-1; maybe TRBD1 (5 bases). V was cut by 3 bases and J by 11 bases, with 10 bases left in between. CDR3 length: 11 amino acids. Germline V gene data show CDR1 as MNHNS and CDR2 as SASEGT. The CDR3 DNA is TGTGCCAGCAGTGAGGGGACTACCGCTTTCTTT. Its protein product is CASSEGTTAFF.

The chain carries TRBV6-5 and TRBJ2-7, with D possibly matching TRBD2 (6 bases). The CDR3 has 15 amino acids. CDR1 and CDR2 from the germline V gene are MNHEY and SVGAGI. The V gene lost 4 bases and the J gene lost 2 bases, with 15 bases spanning the gap. The CDR3 nucleotides read TGTGCCAGCAGTTTCGGGACTCCGACAACCTACGAGCAGTACTTC. Amino acids: CASSFGTPTTYEQYF.

This sequence joins TRBV11-2 and TRBJ1-2; TRBD1 aligns across 7 bases. Trimming at V came to 3 bases and at J to 4 bases, leaving 5 bases not matched to a gene. Per germline, CDR1 SGHAT and CDR2 FQNNGV. CDR3 size: 14 residues. CDR3 nucleotide sequence: TGTGCCAGCAGCTTTTCTAGGGACAGCTATGGCTACACCTTC. This encodes CASSFSRDSYGYTF.

This sequence joins TRBV7-9 and TRBJ2-6; 8 positions match TRBD1. Trimming at V came to 0 bases and at J to 0 bases, leaving 7 bases not matched to a gene. The CDR3 sequence is 19 residues long. Per germline, CDR1 SEHNR and CDR2 FQNEAQ (reference sequence). The chain's CDR3 is CASSLAWTGPSSGANVLTF. DNA for the CDR3: TGTGCCAGCAGCTTAGCCTGGACAGGGCCAAGCTCTGGGGCCAACGTCCTGACTTTC.

The rearrangement joins TRBV24-1 to TRBJ2-2; D possibly corresponds to TRBD2 (6 bases). The germline V gene has CDR1 KGHDR and CDR2 SFDVKD. V was pared by 5 bases and J by 3 bases, with 9 bases between. The CDR3 extends over 14 amino acids. CDR3 in amino acids: CATSGSGDTGELFF. The CDR3 nucleotides are TGTGCCACCAGTGGGTCGGGGGACACCGGGGAGCTGTTTTTT.

This chain connects TRBV5-1 to TRBJ1-2; 9 nucleotides align to TRBD1. J gave up 5 bases and V 2 bases, and 1 base lay outside the gene matches. The CDR3 is made up of 13 amino acids. Germline loops: CDR1 SGHRS, CDR2 YFSETQ. CDR3 coding DNA: TGCGCCAGCAGCTTCGACAGGGGGTATGGCTACACCTTC. This sequence encodes CASSFDRGYGYTF. The full variable domain, completed using reference TRBV5-1 and TRBJ1-2, is KAGVTQTPRYLIKTRGQQVTLSCSPISGHRSVSWYQQTPGQGLQFLFEYFSETQRNKGNFPGRFSGRQFSNSRSEMNVSTLELGDSALYLCASSFDRGYGYTFGSGTRLTVV.

The chain is built from TRBV28 and TRBJ2-7; TRBD2 agrees at 13 bases. Germline V CDR1 and CDR2: MDHEN, SYDVKM. V gave up 0 bases and J gave up 2 bases; unmatched junction bases: 7. This CDR3 has 18 residues. The CDR3 sequence is CASSLWGVGTSGTYEQYF. DNA for the CDR3: TGTGCCAGCAGTTTATGGGGTGTCGGGACTAGCGGGACCTACGAGCAGTACTTC.

This clone occurred once. The chain joins TRBV6-5 to TRBJ2-7, with a weak D call TRBD1 (7 bases). The V end lost 8 bases, the J end lost 0 bases, and 11 bases lay between the germline ends. Germline loops: CDR1 MNHEY, CDR2 SVGAGI. The CDR3 covers 13 residues. CDR3 residues: CASAGQSSYEQYF. CDR3 DNA: TGTGCCAGCGCGGGACAGAGCTCCTACGAGCAGTACTTC.

The genes are TRBV30 and TRBJ1-1, with 7 positions matching TRBD1. The CDR3 contains 13 residues. J gave up 0 bases and V 3 bases, and 1 base lay outside the gene matches. Germline CDR1 reads GTSNPN; CDR2 reads SVGIG (reference sequence). CDR3 residues: CAWRQGMNTEAFF. The CDR3 region has the DNA TGTGCCTGGAGACAGGGGATGAACACTGAAGCTTTCTTT.

The rearrangement uses TRBV29-1 and TRBJ1-1, with 12 bases matching TRBD1. This CDR3 region has 15 residues. Germline lookup yields CDR1 SQVTM and CDR2 ANQGSEA. V was pared by 3 bases and J by 7 bases, with 9 bases of the junction left unmatched. The CDR3 DNA reads TGCAGCGTTGAGGGACAGGGGGCGCAGTGGGGTGAAGCTTTCTTT. Its protein is CSVEGQGAQWGEAFF.

J is TRBJ1-4 and V is TRBV7-9, with D tentatively TRBD1 (5 bases). The V end was cut by 4 bases, the J end by 4 bases, with 10 bases between. CDR1 is SEHNR and CDR2 is FQNEAQ in the germline V gene (reference sequence). The CDR3 runs to 14 residues. In nucleotides, the CDR3 is TGTGCCAGCAGCTCCGACAGCTATAATGAAAAACTGTTTTTT. Translating gives CASSSDSYNEKLFF.

The chain has TRBV9 and TRBJ2-3; 9 positions match TRBD2. V gave up 3 bases and J gave up 5 bases; unmatched junction bases: 10. The CDR3 totals 16 residues. Per germline, CDR1 SGDLS and CDR2 YYNGEE. The CDR3 bases are TGTGCCAGCAGCGCAGCGGGAGGAAGGGGAGGAGATACGCAGTATTTT. Translating it yields CASSAAGGRGGDTQYF.

The chain employs TRBV30 and TRBJ1-3, with D perhaps TRBD1 (5 bases). The ends were cut back, 1 base at V and 5 bases at J, with 9 bases in the middle. Germline lookup yields CDR1 GTSNPN and CDR2 SVGIG (reference sequence). The length of the CDR3 is 13 residues. The CDR3 region has the DNA TGTGCCTGGAGTGACAGGATACGAAACACCATATATTTT. This translates into CAWSDRIRNTIYF.